This passage covers 24 T cell receptor beta chains from one sample sequenced in a study of CD8 T cells in ankylosing spondylitis. TCRdb re-called the 5' RACE reads with MiXCR, one entry per CDR3 protein. The sample consists of about 320,000 distinct CDR3 sequences, around a tenth of them appearing once. Input material: blood, either unsorted or a sorted T cell fraction (not recorded which). Receptor source: a female donor with ankylosing spondylitis or in good health (not recorded which).

The CDR3 sequence is CASSPTYHPPDTEAFF. CDR3 DNA: TGTGCCAGCAGCCCGACTTATCATCCCCCTGACACTGAAGCTTTCTTT. This chain joins TRBV7-8 and TRBJ1-1, with unresolved D. The CDR3 has 16 residues. Trimming pared 5 bases from V and 3 bases from J, leaving 19 bases between. CDR1 SGHVS and CDR2 FQNEAQ come from the germline V gene.

This clonotype was recorded many times. The chain is built from TRBV20-1 and TRBJ1-2, with unresolved D. Germline lookup yields CDR1 DFQATT and CDR2 SNEGSKA (reference sequence). V lost 1 base to trimming and J lost 3 bases, with 21 bases between them. The CDR3 extends over 17 amino acids. The CDR3 coding sequence is TGCAGTGCTAGAGGGTTGGGGTCGGGAGAGGAACACTATGGCTACACCTTC. Its translation: CSARGLGSGEEHYGYTF.

This clonotype occurred a few times. The chain employs TRBV7-3 and TRBJ2-5; 10 nucleotides agree with TRBD2. CDR3 length: 15 residues. Germline loops: CDR1 SGHTA, CDR2 FQGTGA. V lost 2 bases, J lost 3 bases, and 3 bases stayed unmatched. DNA for the CDR3: TGTGCCAGCAGCTTAGTGAGCGGGGGGGAAGAGACCCAGTACTTC. Protein: CASSLVSGGEETQYF.

CDR3 protein: CASRYDRNTGELFF. CDR3 sequence (DNA): TGTGCCAGCAGATATGACAGGAACACCGGGGAGCTGTTTTTT. The J gene is TRBJ2-2, the V gene TRBV5-4, with D possibly TRBD1 on 5 matching bases. Germline CDR1 is SGHNT and CDR2 is YYREEE (reference sequence). The CDR3 runs to 14 residues. Deletions cut 5 bases from V and 1 base from J, with 9 bases between.

This clonotype was counted many times. The V call is TRBV5-1, the J call TRBJ2-1; D not certain. V gave up 3 bases and J gave up 5 bases, with 15 bases separating them. The CDR3 extends over 15 amino acids. The germline gives CDR1 SGHRS, CDR2 YFSETQ. CDR3 sequence reads: CASSSWPERDNEQFF. In nucleotides, the CDR3 is TGCGCCAGCAGCTCCTGGCCTGAAAGGGACAATGAGCAGTTCTTC. Variable domain in full (rest from reference TRBV5-1 and TRBJ2-1): KAGVTQTPRYLIKTRGQQVTLSCSPISGHRSVSWYQQTPGQGLQFLFEYFSETQRNKGNFPGRFSGRQFSNSRSEMNVSTLELGDSALYLCASSSWPERDNEQFFGPGTRLTVL.

This clonotype was recorded many times. The chain employs TRBV5-1 and TRBJ2-7; either TRBD1 or TRBD2 may supply D (5 bases each). This CDR3 is 13 amino acids long. Trimming took 6 bases from V and 1 from J, leaving 11 bases between them. Per germline, CDR1 SGHRS and CDR2 YFSETQ. CDR3 sequence (DNA): TGCGCCAGCAAATTGGGGGTTTCCTACGAGCAGTACTTC. It is translated as CASKLGVSYEQYF.

This clonotype has at least ten counts. The J gene is TRBJ2-2, the V gene TRBV4-2; D gene uncertain. The CDR3 contains 14 residues. The V end lost 0 bases, the J end lost 4 bases, and 6 bases lay between the germline ends. Germline CDR1 and CDR2: LGHNA and YNFKEQ. The CDR3 region has the DNA TGTGCCAGCAGCCAAGAAATCCCCACCGGGGAGCTGTTTTTT. Translating it yields CASSQEIPTGELFF.

The chain has TRBV19 and TRBJ1-5, with D perhaps TRBD1 (6 bases). Germline-derived CDR1 and CDR2 are LNHDA and SQIVND (reference sequence). This CDR3 is built from 16 residues. V lost 2 bases and J 6 bases, leaving 17 bases between the germline ends. The CDR3 DNA is TGTGCCAGTAGTATATTCGGGGGGCCCCTCGGTCAGCCCCAGCATTTT. Translation gives CASSIFGGPLGQPQHF.

This chain links TRBV28 with TRBJ1-1, with D possibly being TRBD1 (5 bases). The V gene lost 8 bases and the J gene lost 7 bases, with 14 bases spanning the gap. CDR1 and CDR2 from the germline V gene are MDHEN and SYDVKM. The CDR3 runs 12 residues. Written as DNA, the CDR3 is TGTGCCAGCCGACATAGACAGAATGAAGCTTTCTTT. Translation: CASRHRQNEAFF.

This clonotype showed up many times. This chain uses TRBV5-1 with TRBJ2-3, with 9 nucleotides matching TRBD1. The CDR3 totals 16 residues. Germline assignment: CDR1 SGHRS and CDR2 YFSETQ. The trim removed 4 bases at V and 0 bases at J, leaving 6 bases unmatched. The CDR3 protein is CASSEGTGPSTDTQYF. The DNA for the CDR3 is TGCGCCAGCAGCGAAGGGACAGGGCCTAGCACAGATACGCAGTATTTT.

This clonotype appeared many times. CDR3 sequence reads: CASSQYRKNTGELFF. DNA for the CDR3: TGTGCCAGCAGCCAATACAGAAAGAACACCGGGGAGCTGTTTTTT. The gene calls are TRBV12-3 or TRBV12-4 and TRBJ2-2; no definite D call. This CDR3 has 15 residues. With 6 bases removed from V and 1 base from J, the gap between germline ends came to 12 bases.

This clonotype was counted at least ten times. V usage is TRBV15 and J usage is TRBJ1-5; D not certain. The CDR3 extends over 15 amino acids. Per the germline V gene, CDR1 is LNHNV and CDR2 is YYDKDF (reference sequence). V was shortened by 0 bases and J by 2 bases, with 8 bases between the two germline ends. The CDR3 region is CATSRDSRRNQPQHF. The CDR3 DNA reads TGTGCCACCAGCAGAGATTCACGGCGCAATCAGCCCCAGCATTTT.

The chain couples TRBV20-1 to TRBJ2-5, with 9 bases identical to TRBD1. The CDR3 length is 15 residues. V shed 8 bases, J shed 5 bases, and the junction held 15 bases outside the gene matches. Looked up from germline, CDR1 is DFQATT and CDR2 is SNEGSKA (reference sequence). CDR3 coding DNA: TGCAGTTACAACCACAGGGGGCCGAGAGAGGAGACCCAGTACTTC. Translated: CSYNHRGPREETQYF.

This clonotype was recorded many times. The chain recombines TRBV7-9 with TRBJ2-4; a weak D match, TRBD2 (6 bases). Germline lookup yields CDR1 SEHNR and CDR2 FQNEAQ (reference sequence). Deletions cut 4 bases from V and 0 bases from J, with 16 bases between. CDR3 length: 17 amino acids. In DNA, the CDR3 is TGTGCCAGCAGCTCCCCGGGACTCCAACTAGCCAAAAACATTCAGTACTTC. Translating gives CASSSPGLQLAKNIQYF. Looking up the rest from reference TRBV7-9 and TRBJ2-4 gives the full variable domain: DTGVSQNPRHKITKRGQNVTFRCDPISEHNRLYWYRQTLGQGPEFLTYFQNEAQLEKSRLLSDRFSAERPKGSFSTLEIQRTEQGDSAMYLCASSSPGLQLAKNIQYFGAGTRLSVL.

This clonotype was seen repeatedly, ten times or more. This sequence joins TRBV5-1 and TRBJ2-7; D not certain. The CDR3 has 14 residues. Germline-derived CDR1 and CDR2 are SGHRS and YFSETQ. V was pared by 0 bases and J by 1 base, with 8 bases between. CDR3 DNA: TGCGCCAGCAGCTTGGGAGCTTTATCCTACGAGCAGTACTTC. Protein: CASSLGALSYEQYF.

The chain is built from TRBV18 and TRBJ2-4; 8 bases map to TRBD1. The germline V gene has CDR1 KGHSH and CDR2 LQKENI. J was trimmed by 2 bases and V by 2 bases; bases with no gene match: 5. This CDR3 has 16 residues. The CDR3 reads CASSPGQGATKNIQYF. The CDR3 DNA reads TGTGCCAGCTCACCAGGTCAGGGGGCAACCAAAAACATTCAGTACTTC.

This clonotype was seen ten or more times. V usage is TRBV20-1 and J usage is TRBJ1-2; D is possibly TRBD1 (5 bases). Germline assignment: CDR1 DFQATT and CDR2 SNEGSKA (reference sequence). The germline V and J ends were trimmed by 7 bases and 8 bases, with 17 bases remaining between them. CDR3 length equals 12 residues. CDR3 DNA: TGCAGTGTCGAGAAGTGGGACTTGGGCTACACCTTC. Its translation is CSVEKWDLGYTF.

This clonotype was observed at least ten times. This chain joins TRBV5-1 and TRBJ2-3; 7 bases line up with TRBD2. The CDR3 is 15 residues long. Germline V lookup: CDR1 SGHRS, CDR2 YFSETQ. J was trimmed by 4 bases and V by 1 base; bases with no gene match: 6. In DNA form, the CDR3 reads TGCGCCAGCAGCTTGTCGGGGGGTTCCGCAGATACGCAGTATTTT. This translates into CASSLSGGSADTQYF.

The chain is built from TRBV28 and TRBJ2-1; D possibly uses TRBD1 or TRBD2 (6 bases each). The CDR3 totals 18 residues. Between the trimmed V and J ends, which lost 2 bases and 5 bases, there was a span of 22 bases. The germline gives CDR1 MDHEN, CDR2 SYDVKM. The CDR3 nucleotides are TGTGCCAGCAGTTTACAGGGGTGGGGCCGACGGGGGAACAATGAGCAGTTCTTC. Amino acids: CASSLQGWGRRGNNEQFF.

J is TRBJ2-3 and V is TRBV20-1; TRBD2 matches at 7 bases. This CDR3 is built from 15 residues. The V gene's germline CDR1 is DFQATT and CDR2 SNEGSKA (reference sequence). V was pared by 1 base and J by 2 bases, with 6 bases of the junction left unmatched. In DNA form, the CDR3 reads TGCAGTGCTAGAGGCCTAGCGGATTTCACAGATACGCAGTATTTT. Amino acids: CSARGLADFTDTQYF.

The CDR3 sequence: CASSSPSNPVRDTQYF. CDR3 coding DNA: TGTGCCAGCAGTTCTCCCTCTAACCCCGTGAGGGATACGCAGTATTTT. The rearrangement joins TRBV7-2 to TRBJ2-3; no clear D. Trimming cost V 6 bases and J 6 bases, with 22 bases left between them. The CDR3 extends over 16 amino acids. Germline V gene data show CDR1 as SGHTA and CDR2 as FQGNSA.

The chain carries TRBV21-1 and TRBJ1-1; the table assigns TRBD1, which was not confirmed against the DNA. TRBV21-1 is tagged as a pseudogene. The length of the CDR3 is 15 residues. This chain's CDR3 is CASSKGGTGTSEAFF. Here the CDR3 DNA reads TGTGCCAGCAGCAAAGGGGGGACAGGGACTTCTGAAGCTTTCTTT.

This clonotype was counted at least ten times. The genes are TRBV5-6 and TRBJ2-3, with 11 nucleotides matching TRBD2. V trimming: 7 bases; J trimming: 8 bases; junction bases outside the gene matches: 12. The germline CDR1 and CDR2 sequences are SGHDT and YYEEEE. The CDR3 runs 15 residues. The CDR3 DNA reads TGTGCCAGCGGCCCCGGGACTAGCGGTACCGTTACGCAGTATTTT. Translated: CASGPGTSGTVTQYF.

This clonotype was found a few times. This chain joins TRBV4-2 and TRBJ2-2, with D possibly TRBD2 on 7 matching bases. The germline V gene has CDR1 LGHNA and CDR2 YNFKEQ. V lost 4 bases and J lost 2, with 14 bases in between. This CDR3 has 16 amino acids. The CDR3 here is CASSRQGGANTGELFF. The CDR3 DNA sequence: TGTGCCAGCAGCCGACAAGGGGGGGCAAACACCGGGGAGCTGTTTTTT.